This TCR beta chain was retrieved from a study of shared clonotypes between healthy human individuals. Donors, without exception, were Caucasian adults residing in Nashville, Tennessee. The CDR3 covers 13 residues. V shed 5 bases, J shed 1 base, and the junction held 2 bases outside the gene matches. CDR1 and CDR2 from the germline V gene are GTSNPN and SVGIG (reference sequence). Profiling relied on immunoSEQ multiplex PCR, and the TCRdb table lists in-frame clones only, not all of them. The sample lists 2 million or so clones; 85% to 95% were seen once. This TCR derives from a man younger than 35 in good health. Sequenced input: naive CD4+ T cells sorted from blood. The subset: CD45RA+ positively selected. This chain links TRBV30 with TRBJ2-7; 10 nucleotides line up with TRBD1. The CDR3 reads CAWRQGASYEQYF. The CDR3, as DNA: TGTGCCTGGCGACAGGGGGCTTCCTACGAGCAGTACTTC.